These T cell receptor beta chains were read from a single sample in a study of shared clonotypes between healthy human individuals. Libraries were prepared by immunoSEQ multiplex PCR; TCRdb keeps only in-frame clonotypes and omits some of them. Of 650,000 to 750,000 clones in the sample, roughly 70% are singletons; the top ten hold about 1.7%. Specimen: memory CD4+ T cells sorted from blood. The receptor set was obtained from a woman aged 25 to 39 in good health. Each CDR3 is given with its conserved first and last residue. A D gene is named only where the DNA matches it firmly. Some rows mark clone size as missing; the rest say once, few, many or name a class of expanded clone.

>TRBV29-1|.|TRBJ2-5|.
TGCAGCGGAAGACTAGTCGGGGCAAAAGAGACCCAGTACTTC
CSGRLVGAKETQYF
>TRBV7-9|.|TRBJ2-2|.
TGTGCCAGCAGCTACTCCGGGATGAATAGGGCCGGGGAGCTGTTTTTT
CASSYSGMNRAGELFF
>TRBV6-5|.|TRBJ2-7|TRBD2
TGTGCCAGCAGTTCCGGGACTAGCGGTTCCTACGAGCAGTACTTC
CASSSGTSGSYEQYF
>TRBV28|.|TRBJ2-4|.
TGTGCCAGCAGTGGCCATGAGCTAGCCAAAAACATTCAGTACTTC
CASSGHELAKNIQYF
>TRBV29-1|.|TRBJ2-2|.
TGCAGCGTCCCAGGGGGAGCGGGAGTTTTCGGGGAGCTGTTTTTT
CSVPGGAGVFGELFF
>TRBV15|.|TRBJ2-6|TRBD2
TGTGCCACCAGCAGAGATTTTGGGGCCCAGCGGGGGCCTGGGGCCAACGTCCTGACTTTC
CATSRDFGAQRGPGANVLTF
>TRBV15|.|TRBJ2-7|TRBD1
TGTGCCACCAGCCAGACAGGGTCCTACGAGCAGTACTTC
CATSQTGSYEQYF
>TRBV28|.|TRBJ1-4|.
TGTGCCAGCAGTTTCTCGGGGACAAATGCTAATGAAAAACTGTTTTTT
CASSFSGTNANEKLFF
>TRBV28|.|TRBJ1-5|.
TGTGCCAGCAGTTTTAAGGGGAGCTACAATCAGCCCCAGCATTTT
CASSFKGSYNQPQHF
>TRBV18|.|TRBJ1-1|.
TGTGCCAGCTCACCACCGGTAGTGAACACTGAAGCTTTCTTT
CASSPPVVNTEAFF
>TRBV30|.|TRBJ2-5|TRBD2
TGTGCCTGGAATCCGGGACTAGCGGGTGGGAGCCAAGAGACCCAGTACTTC
CAWNPGLAGGSQETQYF
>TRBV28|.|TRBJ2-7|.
TGTGCCAGCATACTCAGGGGTCGAACGTACGAGCAGTACTTC
CASILRGRTYEQYF
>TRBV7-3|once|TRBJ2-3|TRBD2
TGTGCCAGCAGCTTAATGGGACTAGCGGCAGATACGCAGTATTTT
CASSLMGLAADTQYF
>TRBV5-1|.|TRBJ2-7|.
TGCGCCAGCAGCCACCTCTTCCCTAGCGCCGAAACCACCTACGAGCAGTACTTC
CASSHLFPSAETTYEQYF
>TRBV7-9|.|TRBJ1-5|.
TGTGCCAGCAGCCGCGGCAATCAGCCCCAGCATTTT
CASSRGNQPQHF
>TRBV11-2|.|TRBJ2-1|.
TGTGCCAGCAGCCCACACGATGAGCAGTTCTTC
CASSPHDEQFF
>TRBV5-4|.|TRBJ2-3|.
TGTGCCAGCAGCTTGGAGCGGCGAGATACGCAGTATTTT
CASSLERRDTQYF
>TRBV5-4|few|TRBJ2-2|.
TGTGCCAGCAGCTTGGCCGGCGTCACCGGGGAGCTGTTTTTT
CASSLAGVTGELFF
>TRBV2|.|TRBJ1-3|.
TGTGCCAGCAGTGTGGCCGGCTCTGGAAACACCATATATTTT
CASSVAGSGNTIYF